The 31 T cell receptor beta chains in this list originate from one sample, sequenced in a study of blood T cells in healthy people across ages. Combining a sample-barcoded 5' primer with a J-beta primer mix, a second PCR ran for roughly 7 to 11 cycles. Via MiXCR, TCRdb re-called the 5' RACE reads, giving one row per CDR3 protein. The sample lists 1.5 million to 2 million distinct CDR3 sequences, 28% occurring once. The sample comprised blood. The receptors were gathered from a woman between 25 and 40 years old in good health.

This clonotype was observed at least ten times. This chain joins TRBV29-1 and TRBJ2-7, with 11 bases identical to TRBD1. The CDR3 extends over 13 amino acids. Trimming took 6 bases from V and 6 from J; bases not matched to a gene: 7. CDR1 and CDR2 from the germline V gene are SQVTM and ANQGSEA. In DNA form, the CDR3 reads TGCAGCGTCTGGACAGGGGGCGCGGGCGAGCAGTACTTC. Translation gives CSVWTGGAGEQYF.

The chain uses TRBV5-5 and TRBJ1-5, with 7 bases identical to TRBD1. CDR1 and CDR2 from the germline V gene are SGHKS and YYEKEE (reference sequence). The length of the CDR3 is 15 residues. Germline trimming cut 6 bases from V and 0 bases from J; bases unmatched to any gene: 6. The CDR3 protein is CASIAGTASNQPQHF. As DNA, the CDR3 is TGTGCCAGCATCGCCGGGACAGCTAGCAATCAGCCCCAGCATTTT.

This sequence joins TRBV29-1 and TRBJ2-7; TRBD2 is a possible D gene (6 bases). Trimming removed 6 bases at V and 3 bases at J, with 12 bases between. CDR1 SQVTM and CDR2 ANQGSEA come from the germline V gene. The CDR3 has 12 amino acids. CDR3 nucleotide sequence: TGCAGCGTCACCGGGACTCACTACGAGCAGTACTTC. It encodes CSVTGTHYEQYF.

The CDR3 region has the DNA TGTGCCAGCAGTGAGGCCGGGACAGGGCCGATCTCCAAAAACATTCAGTACTTC. It is translated as CASSEAGTGPISKNIQYF. This chain connects TRBV28 to TRBJ2-4, with 9 bases that match TRBD1. This CDR3 contains 18 residues. The germline V gene has CDR1 MDHEN and CDR2 SYDVKM. Trimming at V came to 5 bases and at J to 2 bases, leaving 13 bases not matched to a gene.

CDR3 nucleotides: TGTGCCAGCTCCGGGACAAACGAGGGATACGAGCAGTACTTC. Amino acids: CASSGTNEGYEQYF. The chain couples TRBV28 to TRBJ2-4; TRBD1 might be the D (6 bases). The DNA end is a closer match to TRBJ2-7, so the J assignment may be wrong. The germline V gene has CDR1 MDHEN and CDR2 SYDVKM. The CDR3 extends over 14 amino acids.

With respect to this clonotype: A much more abundant neighbour one base away suggests this may be a read error. This chain connects TRBV12-3 or TRBV12-4 to TRBJ2-7; TRBD2 might be the D (6 bases). The DNA end is a closer match to TRBJ2-5, so the J assignment may be wrong. CDR3 length: 11 amino acids. The DNA for the CDR3 is TGTACCAGCAGATTGGGGGGGACCCAGTACTTC. It encodes CTSRLGGTQYF.

As concerns this clonotype: One base away lies a much larger clone, so this may be a sequencing read error. J is TRBJ2-5 and V is TRBV20-1, with D tentatively TRBD2 (7 bases). CDR1 DFQATT and CDR2 SNEGSKA come from the germline V gene (reference sequence). The CDR3 runs 17 residues. Trimming pared 3 bases from V and 5 bases from J, leaving 25 bases between. This chain's CDR3 is CSASSSAGGGLGETQYF. As DNA, the CDR3 is TGCAGTGCTAGTTCCTCAGCTGGCGGGGGCCTCGGGGAGACCCAGTACTTC.

A few counts support this clonotype. The V call is TRBV3-1, the J call TRBJ2-3; 8 bases align to TRBD2. The CDR3 loop spans 11 amino acids. J was trimmed by 11 bases and V by 5 bases; bases with no gene match: 3. Per germline, CDR1 LGHDT and CDR2 YNNKEL (reference sequence). As DNA, the CDR3 is TGTGCCAGCAGCACCCTAGCGGGGCAGTATTTT. Translation: CASSTLAGQYF.

This chain connects TRBV29-1 to TRBJ1-2; 7 bases line up with TRBD1. With 2 bases clipped from V and 7 bases from J, the junction kept 10 bases outside the gene matches. Germline CDR1 SQVTM, CDR2 ANQGSEA. CDR3 size: 14 residues. The CDR3 region has the DNA TGCAGCGTTGAAAAGGAGGGGGCGGGAGGTGGCTACACCTTC. Amino acids: CSVEKEGAGGGYTF.

This clonotype has more than one count but fewer than ten. This chain links TRBV18 with TRBJ2-7; D not certain. Per germline, CDR1 KGHSH and CDR2 LQKENI. Trimming removed 2 bases at V and 4 bases at J, with 9 bases between. The CDR3 extends over 13 amino acids. CDR3 region: CASSPTFEYEQYF. The CDR3 bases are TGTGCCAGCTCACCAACCTTCGAGTACGAGCAGTACTTC.

The chain couples TRBV12-3 or TRBV12-4 to TRBJ2-5; a weak D match, TRBD2 (5 bases). The CDR3 has 14 amino acids. Trimming took 3 bases from V and 12 from J, leaving 20 bases between them. The CDR3 nucleotides read TGTGCCAGCAGTTTTAAAGTGAGGGCCGATGTGGAGTACTTC. Amino acids: CASSFKVRADVEYF.

CDR3 sequence: CASSLRGGNNQPQHF. The CDR3 DNA reads as TGTGCCAGCAGTTTAAGGGGTGGGAACAATCAGCCCCAGCATTTT. The genes are TRBV28 and TRBJ1-5, with a tentative D call TRBD1 (5 bases). With 2 bases removed from V and 3 bases from J, the gap between germline ends came to 11 bases. This CDR3 is 15 amino acids long. Per germline, CDR1 MDHEN and CDR2 SYDVKM.

To note about this clonotype: One end of the junction varies from germline; a read error may be responsible. The V call is TRBV18, the J call TRBJ2-1, with TRBD1 as a possible D gene (6 bases). The germline CDR1 and CDR2 sequences are KGHSH and LQKENI. There are 15 residues in the CDR3. CDR3 in amino acids: CASTPEGQGFGEQFF. CDR3 nucleotides: TGTGCCAGCACACCTGAGGGACAAGGGTTCGGTGAGCAGTTCTTC.

This clonotype was observed a handful of times. This chain connects TRBV9 to TRBJ2-3, with D possibly called TRBD1 or TRBD2 (6 bases each). Germline CDR1 is SGDLS and CDR2 is YYNGEE. Trimming took off 2 bases at V and 4 bases at J, with 17 bases between the two ends. The CDR3 length is 16 residues. In DNA, the CDR3 is TGTGCCAGCAGCGTTTACGAGGGGGGCCGCGCAGATACGCAGTATTTT. It codes for CASSVYEGGRADTQYF.

This clonotype has a handful of counts. V usage is TRBV6-1 and J usage is TRBJ2-3; TRBD2 agrees at 8 bases. The CDR3 spans 16 residues. With V trimmed by 3 bases and J by 2 bases, 7 bases remained unmatched. CDR1 and CDR2 (germline): MNHNS, SASEGT. CDR3 in amino acids: CASSDRRGAYTDTQYF. CDR3 coding DNA: TGTGCCAGCAGTGACAGGCGGGGGGCCTACACAGATACGCAGTATTTT.

In nucleotides, the CDR3 is TGTGCCAGCAGTGGAGGACAGCAACATAACTATGGCTACACCTTC. Translating it yields CASSGGQQHNYGYTF. The chain has TRBV2 and TRBJ1-2, with D maybe TRBD1 (6 bases). CDR3 length equals 15 residues. The germline V gene has CDR1 SNHLY and CDR2 FYNNEI. V lost 4 bases and J 1 base, leaving 13 bases between the germline ends.

This clonotype occurred a few times. The chain uses TRBV7-2 and TRBJ2-7; D remains unclear. Germline CDR1 SGHTA, CDR2 FQGNSA. V was cut by 5 bases and J by 7 bases, with 9 bases left in between. This CDR3 has 11 residues. The DNA of the CDR3 is TGTGCCAGCAGCGCGGTGAGTGAGCAGTACTTC. Translating gives CASSAVSEQYF.

The V and J genes are TRBV7-2 and TRBJ1-4, with D perhaps TRBD1 (5 bases). The CDR3 covers 15 residues. The ends were cut back, 3 bases at V and 5 bases at J, with 13 bases in the middle. Germline values: CDR1 SGHTA, CDR2 FQGNSA. This chain's CDR3 is CASSFTGVRNEKLFF. Written as DNA, the CDR3 is TGTGCCAGCAGCTTCACAGGTGTCAGAAATGAAAAACTGTTTTTT.

This clonotype was recorded at least ten times. V is TRBV12-3 or TRBV12-4 and J is TRBJ2-5; TRBD2 is a possible D gene (5 bases). V lost 1 base and J 13 bases, leaving 10 bases between the germline ends. The CDR3 is 11 amino acids. CDR3 bases: TGTGCCAGCAGTTTAGGACTATCTCTGTACTTC. This sequence encodes CASSLGLSLYF.

Here the CDR3 reads CASSKRNRNEQFF. The DNA for the CDR3 is TGTGCCAGCAGTAAACGCAATCGTAATGAGCAGTTCTTC. This chain links TRBV7-3 with TRBJ2-1; no reliable D call. Trimming removed 6 bases from V and 7 bases from J, with 13 bases in between. Germline lookup yields CDR1 SGHTA and CDR2 FQGTGA. The CDR3 runs 13 residues.

This clonotype turned up a few times. V gene TRBV7-2 combines with J gene TRBJ2-7; D call uncertain. This CDR3 spans 11 amino acids. Trimming removed 8 bases from V and 4 bases from J, with 9 bases in between. The germline V gene has CDR1 SGHTA and CDR2 FQGNSA. The CDR3 sequence: CASVSGYEQYF. The CDR3 DNA reads TGTGCCAGCGTATCGGGTTACGAGCAGTACTTC.

As concerns this clonotype: Without the conserved terminal phenylalanine or tryptophan, this CDR3 likely stems from a read error. The chain combines TRBV28 with TRBJ2-5, with TRBD1 as a possible D gene (6 bases). The J call may be mistaken, given a closer DNA end match to TRBJ2-7. The CDR3 is 15 residues long. The germline CDR1 and CDR2 sequences are MDHEN and SYDVKM. The DNA of the CDR3 is TGTGCCAGCAGTTTAGAGGGGGTCTCGCACTACGAGCAGTACTGC. Amino acid sequence: CASSLEGVSHYEQYC.

The chain joins TRBV20-1 to TRBJ2-3; 10 bases align to TRBD2. The CDR3 runs to 15 residues. V was pared by 7 bases and J by 7 bases, with 14 bases of the junction left unmatched. Germline V gene lookup returns CDR1 DFQATT and CDR2 SNEGSKA (reference sequence). The CDR3 bases are TGCAGTGGTAGTCTAGCGGGGGAGGGTACTAATACGCAGTATTTT. It codes for CSGSLAGEGTNTQYF.

The chain carries TRBV6-1 and TRBJ2-1; D may be TRBD2 (5 bases). With 3 bases removed from V and 8 bases from J, the gap between germline ends came to 14 bases. The germline V gene encodes CDR1 MNHNS and CDR2 SASEGT. This CDR3 contains 14 residues. The CDR3 spells CASSDAPLEDEQFF. CDR3 in DNA: TGTGCCAGCAGTGATGCACCCCTGGAGGATGAGCAGTTCTTC.

This clonotype was detected many times. The chain combines TRBV12-3 or TRBV12-4 with TRBJ2-2; D is unclear. The CDR3 contains 12 residues. The V end lost 5 bases, the J end lost 4 bases, and 5 bases lay between the germline ends. CDR3 sequence reads: CASSLGTGELFF. The CDR3 DNA follows: TGTGCCAGCAGTCTGGGCACCGGGGAGCTGTTTTTT.

The genes are TRBV12-3 or TRBV12-4 and TRBJ2-3; 11 nucleotides match TRBD2. V dropped 1 base and J dropped 2; count of bases not matched to a gene: 8. This CDR3 has 18 residues. This CDR3 reads CASSLGGASGGITDTQYF. In DNA form, the CDR3 reads TGTGCCAGCAGTTTAGGGGGGGCTAGCGGGGGGATCACAGATACGCAGTATTTT.

This clonotype has ten or more counts. V and J are TRBV7-2 and TRBJ2-1; D is perhaps TRBD2 (5 bases). CDR1 and CDR2 (germline): SGHTA, FQGNSA. V was clipped by 3 bases and J by 5 bases, with 11 bases between them. The CDR3 extends over 14 amino acids. The CDR3 nucleotides are TGTGCCAGCAGCTTCGGGGTTGGGAACAATGAGCAGTTCTTC. Translated, it gives CASSFGVGNNEQFF.

This clonotype was recorded at least ten times. CDR3: CSARGGGLTDTQYF. CDR3 nucleotides: TGCAGTGCTAGGGGTGGGGGGCTCACAGATACGCAGTATTTT. The J gene is TRBJ2-3, the V gene TRBV20-1; tentatively, D is TRBD1 or TRBD2 (6 bases each). V was pared by 3 bases and J by 2 bases, with 12 bases between. Germline CDR1 reads DFQATT; CDR2 reads SNEGSKA (reference sequence). The CDR3 sequence is 14 residues long.

This clonotype was seen repeatedly, ten times or more. V usage is TRBV29-1 and J usage is TRBJ2-7; possible D gene TRBD1, 5 bases. CDR1 and CDR2 from the germline V gene are SQVTM and ANQGSEA. The V end lost 0 bases, the J end lost 3 bases, and 12 bases lay between the germline ends. The CDR3 runs to 14 residues. The CDR3 nucleotides read TGCAGCGTTGAAGACGCACAGGATGACTACGAGCAGTACTTC. Its translation: CSVEDAQDDYEQYF.

The chain recombines TRBV2 with TRBJ2-3; maybe TRBD1 (5 bases). Germline CDR1 SNHLY, CDR2 FYNNEI. Trimming removed 7 bases from V and 2 bases from J, with 13 bases in between. This CDR3 has 14 amino acids. The CDR3 loop reads CASNQGQITDTQYF. The CDR3 DNA reads TGTGCCAGCAATCAAGGACAAATCACAGATACGCAGTATTTT.

This sequence joins TRBV9 and TRBJ2-7; 8 bases fit TRBD2. The CDR3 spans 14 residues. The V gene's germline CDR1 is SGDLS and CDR2 YYNGEE. Germline trimming cut 0 bases from V and 5 bases from J; bases unmatched to any gene: 4. CDR3 amino acids: CASSVGGRKDEQYF. The CDR3 bases are TGTGCCAGCAGCGTAGGCGGGAGGAAGGACGAGCAGTACTTC.